The T cell receptor beta chain described here comes from a study of T cell responses to AZD1222 COVID-19 vaccine. Study-wide results and caveats: Of spike-specific TCRs, nearly half reportedly target regions left unmutated in variants. Clonal diversity may have been underestimated, and the donors were mostly white British, with more females than males. Spike-specific TCR breadth rose after two AZD1222 doses, and depth rose as well. Seropositive AZD1222 recipients at baseline numbered only six or seven.

This CDR3 has 14 amino acids. This table comes from immunoSEQ multiplex PCR, and its TCRdb copy is limited to in-frame clones, with some not included. The sample includes around 83,000 clones, roughly 86% of them seen just once. As to this clone: The antigen remains unidentified.

The specimen was peripheral blood, collected on day 0 of AZD1222 vaccination. The chain couples TRBV21-1 to TRBJ1-1. TRBV21-1 is a documented pseudogene. The sequence was obtained from an adult in good health. DNA for the CDR3: TGTGCCAGCAGCAAAGCGGGGACCCACACTGAAGCTTTCTTT. It encodes CASSKAGTHTEAFF.